This T cell receptor beta chain is from a study of blood T cell repertoires in COVID-19. In the study's own analysis: Estimation of nucleated cell counts relied on the amplification of reference gene primers. Sequencing used immunoSEQ multiplex PCR; TCRdb keeps in-frame clones, though not all of them. V, J and clone size are taken as reported in that table, and D and trimming were inferred from the DNA itself. The sample records about 410,000 clones, around 89% being singletons. The CDR3 has 14 amino acids. J gave up 9 bases and V 5 bases, and 10 bases lay outside the gene matches. Germline V gene data show CDR1 as LNHDA and CDR2 as SQIVND (reference sequence).

This chain joins TRBV19 and TRBJ1-5, with 7 bases fitting TRBD1. The origin of this receptor is a woman between 40 and 55 years old with COVID-19, enrolled during active disease. The material sequenced was peripheral blood. For the CDR3, the DNA is TGTGCCAGTAGTGGAAGGGGGCAGTCGGGGCCCCAGCATTTT. Translating it yields CASSGRGQSGPQHF.